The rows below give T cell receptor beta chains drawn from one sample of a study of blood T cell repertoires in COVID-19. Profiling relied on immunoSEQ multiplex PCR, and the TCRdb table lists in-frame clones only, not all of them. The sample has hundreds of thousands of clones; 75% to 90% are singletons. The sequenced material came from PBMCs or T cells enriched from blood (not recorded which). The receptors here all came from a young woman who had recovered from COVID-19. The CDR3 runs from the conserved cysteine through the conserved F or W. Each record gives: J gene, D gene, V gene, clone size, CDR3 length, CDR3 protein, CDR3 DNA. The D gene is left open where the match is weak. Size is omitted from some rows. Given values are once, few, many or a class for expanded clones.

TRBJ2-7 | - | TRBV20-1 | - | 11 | CSARGGYEQYF | TGCAGTGCTAGGGGGGGCTACGAGCAGTACTTC
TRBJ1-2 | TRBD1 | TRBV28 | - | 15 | CASSFVGQGFYGYTF | TGTGCCAGCAGTTTCGTGGGACAGGGTTTCTATGGCTACACCTTC
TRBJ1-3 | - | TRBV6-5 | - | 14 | CASRRGGPGNTIYF | TGTGCCAGCAGGCGCGGGGGACCTGGAAACACCATATATTTT
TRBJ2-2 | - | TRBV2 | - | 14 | CASPRGGASGELFF | TGTGCCAGCCCTCGGGGAGGTGCATCGGGGGAGCTGTTTTTT
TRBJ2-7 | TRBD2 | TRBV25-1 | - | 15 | CASSEWEGRSYEQYF | TGTGCCAGCAGTGAATGGGAGGGGCGCTCCTACGAGCAGTACTTC
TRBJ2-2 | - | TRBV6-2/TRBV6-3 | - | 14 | CASSYANGGGELFF | TGTGCCAGCAGTTACGCCAACGGGGGCGGGGAGCTGTTTTTT
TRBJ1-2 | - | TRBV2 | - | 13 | CASISTLNYGYTF | TGTGCCAGCATATCAACCCTAAACTATGGCTACACCTTC
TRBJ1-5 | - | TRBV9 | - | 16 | CASSVGPSLSNQPQHF | TGTGCCAGCAGCGTAGGGCCATCTCTTTCCAATCAGCCCCAGCATTTT
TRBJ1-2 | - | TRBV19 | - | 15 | CASSIRHQNPYGYTF | TGTGCCAGTAGTATTAGACACCAAAACCCCTATGGCTACACCTTC
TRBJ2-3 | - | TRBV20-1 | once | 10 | CSAYTDTQYF | TGCAGTGCTTATACAGATACGCAGTATTTT
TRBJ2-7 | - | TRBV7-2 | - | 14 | CASSLALGAYEQYF | TGTGCCAGCAGCTTAGCGCTAGGGGCCTACGAGCAGTACTTC
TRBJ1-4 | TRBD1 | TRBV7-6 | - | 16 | CASSLEAQGGNEKLFF | TGTGCCAGCAGCTTAGAAGCCCAGGGGGGAAATGAAAAACTGTTTTTT
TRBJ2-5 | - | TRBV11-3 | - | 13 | CASSLDEFETQYF | TGTGCCAGCAGCTTAGATGAGTTTGAGACCCAGTACTTC
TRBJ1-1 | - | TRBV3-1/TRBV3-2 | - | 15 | CASSLPRGENTEAFF | TGTGCCAGCAGCCTCCCCCGGGGGGAGAACACTGAAGCTTTCTTT
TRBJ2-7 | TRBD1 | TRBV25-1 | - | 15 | CASRDPGQLSYEQYF | TGTGCCAGCAGAGATCCGGGACAGCTCTCCTACGAGCAGTACTTC
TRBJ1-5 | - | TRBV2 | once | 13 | CASFSGRGMPQHF | TGTGCCAGCTTTTCGGGGCGGGGGATGCCCCAGCATTTT
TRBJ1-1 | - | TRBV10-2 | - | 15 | CASSDLGGFNTEAFF | TGCGCCAGCAGTGACCTCGGGGGGTTTAACACTGAAGCTTTCTTT
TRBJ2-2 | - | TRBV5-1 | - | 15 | CASSAGFIGTGELFF | TGCGCCAGCAGCGCAGGGTTTATAGGAACCGGGGAGCTGTTTTTT
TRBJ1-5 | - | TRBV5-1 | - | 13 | CASSLDSYQPQHF | TGCGCCAGCAGCCTAGACAGCTATCAGCCCCAGCATTTT
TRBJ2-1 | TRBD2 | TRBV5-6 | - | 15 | CASTLSGGPYNEQFF | TGTGCCAGTACACTTAGCGGGGGGCCGTACAATGAGCAGTTCTTC
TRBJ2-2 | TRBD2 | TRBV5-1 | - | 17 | CASSPRTSGGIPGELFF | TGCGCCAGCAGCCCTCGGACTAGCGGGGGGATCCCCGGGGAGCTGTTTTTT
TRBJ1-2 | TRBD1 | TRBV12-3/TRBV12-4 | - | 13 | CASSPWDSYGYTF | TGTGCCAGCAGTCCCTGGGACAGCTATGGCTACACCTTC
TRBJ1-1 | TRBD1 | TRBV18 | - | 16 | CASSPDRQGWNTEAFF | TGTGCCAGCTCACCGGATCGACAGGGTTGGAACACTGAAGCTTTCTTT
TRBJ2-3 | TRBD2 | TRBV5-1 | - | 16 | CASSSGGGGFSDTQYF | TGCGCCAGCAGCTCGGGAGGCGGGGGGTTCTCAGATACGCAGTATTTT
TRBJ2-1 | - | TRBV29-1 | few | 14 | CSALASSSYNEQFF | TGCAGCGCTTTAGCCTCGAGCTCCTACAATGAGCAGTTCTTC
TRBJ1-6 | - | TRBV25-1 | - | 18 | CASSVFLQVSSYNSPLHF | TGTGCCAGCAGTGTTTTCCTACAGGTTAGCTCCTATAATTCACCCCTCCACTTT
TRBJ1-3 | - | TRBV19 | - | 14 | CASSFQGGGNTIYF | TGTGCCAGTAGTTTCCAGGGAGGAGGAAACACCATATATTTT
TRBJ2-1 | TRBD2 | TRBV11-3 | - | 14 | CASSRLAGDNEQFF | TGTGCCAGCAGCAGACTAGCGGGCGACAATGAGCAGTTCTTC
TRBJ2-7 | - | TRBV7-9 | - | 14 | CASSLVDKTYEQYF | TGTGCCAGCAGCTTAGTGGACAAGACCTACGAGCAGTACTTC
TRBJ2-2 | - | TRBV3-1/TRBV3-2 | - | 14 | CASSHVERTGELFF | TGTGCCAGCAGTCATGTAGAGAGAACCGGGGAGCTGTTTTTT
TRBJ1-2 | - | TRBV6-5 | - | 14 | CASSRGDINYGYTF | TGTGCCAGCAGCAGGGGTGACATTAACTATGGCTACACCTTC
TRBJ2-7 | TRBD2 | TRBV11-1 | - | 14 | CASSPRLARLEQYF | TGTGCCAGCAGTCCCCGACTAGCGCGACTCGAGCAGTACTTC
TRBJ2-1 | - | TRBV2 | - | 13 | CASSGRRRHEQFF | TGTGCCAGCAGTGGGCGGCGGAGGCATGAGCAGTTCTTC
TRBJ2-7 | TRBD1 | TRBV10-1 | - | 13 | CASIGQGTYEQYF | TGCGCCAGCATCGGACAGGGTACCTACGAGCAGTACTTC
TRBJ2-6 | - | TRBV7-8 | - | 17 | CASSFLGRRSGANVLTF | TGTGCCAGCAGCTTTCTGGGGCGCCGCTCTGGGGCCAACGTCCTGACTTTC
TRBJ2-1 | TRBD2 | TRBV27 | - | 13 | CASSLGLVDEQFF | TGTGCCAGCAGTTTAGGACTAGTCGATGAGCAGTTCTTC
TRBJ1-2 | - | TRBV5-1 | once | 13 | CASSLSSDYGYTF | TGCGCCAGCAGCTTATCATCAGACTATGGCTACACCTTC
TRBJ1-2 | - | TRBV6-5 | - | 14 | CASSYKGDTAGYTF | TGTGCCAGCAGTTATAAGGGGGACACGGCTGGCTACACCTTC
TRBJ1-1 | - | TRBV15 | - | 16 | CATSRGGRRAYTEAFF | TGTGCCACCAGCAGAGGTGGCAGGAGGGCGTACACTGAAGCTTTCTTT
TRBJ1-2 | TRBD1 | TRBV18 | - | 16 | CASSPGTGGFGYGYTF | TGTGCCAGCTCGCCCGGGACAGGGGGCTTTGGCTATGGCTACACCTTC
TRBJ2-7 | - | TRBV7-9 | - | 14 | CASSLTAGPYEQYF | TGTGCCAGCAGCTTAACGGCAGGGCCTTACGAGCAGTACTTC
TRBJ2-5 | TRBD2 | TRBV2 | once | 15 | CASSGNRGLLETQYF | TGTGCCAGCAGTGGAAATCGGGGACTACTAGAGACCCAGTACTTC
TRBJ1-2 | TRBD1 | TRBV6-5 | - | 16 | CASSYSLQGGLYGYTF | TGTGCCAGCAGTTACTCGCTCCAGGGGGGTCTCTATGGCTACACCTTC
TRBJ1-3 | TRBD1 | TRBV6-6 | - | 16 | CASSPPPDRPGNTIYF | TGTGCCAGCAGTCCCCCACCGGACAGGCCTGGAAACACCATATATTTT
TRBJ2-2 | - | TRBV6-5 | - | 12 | CASEGDTGELFF | TGTGCCAGCGAAGGGGACACCGGGGAGCTGTTTTTT